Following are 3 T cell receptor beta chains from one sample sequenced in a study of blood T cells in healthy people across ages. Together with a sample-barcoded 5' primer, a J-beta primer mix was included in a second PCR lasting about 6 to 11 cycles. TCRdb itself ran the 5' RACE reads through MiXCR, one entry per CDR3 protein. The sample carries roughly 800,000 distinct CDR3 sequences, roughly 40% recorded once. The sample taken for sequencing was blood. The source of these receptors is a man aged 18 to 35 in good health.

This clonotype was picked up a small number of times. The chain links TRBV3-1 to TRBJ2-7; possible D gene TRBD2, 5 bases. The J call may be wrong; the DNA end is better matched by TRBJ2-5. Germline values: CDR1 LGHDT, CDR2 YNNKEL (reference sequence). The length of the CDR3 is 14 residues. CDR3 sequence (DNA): TGTGCCAGCAGCCATACGGGGTTGGTGGAGACCCAGTACTTC. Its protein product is CASSHTGLVETQYF.

CDR3 region: CSANPVTGNTEAFF. Here the CDR3 DNA reads TGCAGTGCTAACCCCGTCACGGGGAACACTGAAGCTTTCTTT. This chain links TRBV20-1 with TRBJ1-1; D gene ambiguous. The length of the CDR3 is 14 residues. Germline V gene lookup returns CDR1 DFQATT and CDR2 SNEGSKA (reference sequence). V dropped 4 bases and J dropped 1 base, with 13 bases sitting between them.

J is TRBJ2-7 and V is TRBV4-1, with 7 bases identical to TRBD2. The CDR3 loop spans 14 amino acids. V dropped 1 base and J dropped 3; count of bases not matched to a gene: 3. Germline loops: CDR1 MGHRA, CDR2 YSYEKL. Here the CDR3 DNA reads TGCGCCAGCAGCCAAGTTGCGGGGGACTACGAGCAGTACTTC. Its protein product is CASSQVAGDYEQYF.